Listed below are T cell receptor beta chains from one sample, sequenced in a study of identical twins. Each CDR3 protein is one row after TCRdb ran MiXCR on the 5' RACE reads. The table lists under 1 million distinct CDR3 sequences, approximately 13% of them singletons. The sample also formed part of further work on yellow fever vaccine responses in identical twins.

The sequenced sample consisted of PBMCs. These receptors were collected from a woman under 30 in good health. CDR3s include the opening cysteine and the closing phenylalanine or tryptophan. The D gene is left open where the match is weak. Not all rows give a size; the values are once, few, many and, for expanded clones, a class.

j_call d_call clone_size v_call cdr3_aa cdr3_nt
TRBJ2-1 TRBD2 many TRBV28 CASISGTYNEQFF TGTGCCAGCATCAGCGGGACCTACAATGAGCAGTTCTTC
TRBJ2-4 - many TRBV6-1 CASSEYPRGAKNIQYF TGTGCCAGCAGTGAATACCCCCGGGGTGCCAAAAACATTCAGTACTTC
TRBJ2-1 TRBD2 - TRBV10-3 CAISESSGANEQFF TGTGCCATCAGTGAATCTAGCGGGGCCAATGAGCAGTTCTTC
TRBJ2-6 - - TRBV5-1 CASSSAGANVLTF TGTGCCAGCAGTTCAGCTGGGGCCAACGTCCTGACTTTC
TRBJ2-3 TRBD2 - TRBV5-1 CASARGRIEDTQYF TGCGCCAGCGCACGCGGGAGGATAGAAGATACGCAGTATTTT
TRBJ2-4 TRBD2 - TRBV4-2 CASSKRLAGDGTAKNIQYF TGTGCCAGCAGCAAAAGACTAGCGGGAGATGGTACGGCCAAAAACATTCAGTACTTC
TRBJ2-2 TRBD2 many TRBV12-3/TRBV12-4 CASSPSLKTSGIVGELFF TGTGCCAGCAGTCCGTCCCTAAAGACTAGCGGGATTGTCGGGGAGCTGTTTTTT
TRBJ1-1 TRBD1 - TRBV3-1 CASSAGQGSTEAFF TGTGCCAGCAGCGCAGGACAGGGGTCGACTGAAGCTTTCTTT
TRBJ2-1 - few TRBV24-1 CATSEVGNEQFF TGTGCCACCTCTGAGGTTGGCAATGAGCAGTTCTTC
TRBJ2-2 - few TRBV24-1 CATSDFLTSNTGELFF TGTGCCACCAGTGATTTTCTCACATCGAACACCGGGGAGCTGTTTTTT
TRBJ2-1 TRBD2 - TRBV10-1 CASSGGLAGGSEQFF TGCGCCAGCAGCGGGGGACTAGCGGGAGGTAGTGAGCAGTTCTTC
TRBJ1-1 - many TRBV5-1 CASSPGWNTEAFF TGCGCCAGCAGCCCAGGCTGGAACACTGAAGCTTTCTTT
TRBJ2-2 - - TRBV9 CASSVGPIGRDTGELFF TGTGCCAGCAGCGTAGGGCCCATCGGCAGGGACACCGGGGAGCTGTTTTTT
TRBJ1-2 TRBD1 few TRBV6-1 CASSPPADRGSGYTF TGTGCCAGCAGCCCCCCCGCCGACAGGGGGTCAGGCTACACCTTC
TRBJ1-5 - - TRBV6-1 CASSDPNQPQHF TGTGCCAGCAGTGATCCAAATCAGCCCCAGCATTTT
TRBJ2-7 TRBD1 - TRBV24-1 CATSDSGTGVDEQYF TGTGCCACCAGTGATTCCGGGACAGGAGTCGACGAGCAGTACTTC
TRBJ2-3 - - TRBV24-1 CATSDPVRTSTDTQYF TGTGCCACCAGTGATCCGGTCCGGACTAGCACAGATACGCAGTATTTT
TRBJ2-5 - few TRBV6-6 CASSPAWETQYF TGTGCCAGCAGTCCCGCGTGGGAGACCCAGTACTTC
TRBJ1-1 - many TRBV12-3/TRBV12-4 CASRMGGGTEAFF TGTGCCAGCAGGATGGGGGGGGGCACTGAAGCTTTCTTT
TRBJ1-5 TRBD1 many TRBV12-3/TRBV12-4 CASSPDRDRGNQPQHF TGTGCCAGCAGTCCGGACCGGGACAGGGGCAATCAGCCCCAGCATTTT
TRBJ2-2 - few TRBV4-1 CASSQGLRPLSTGELFF TGCGCCAGCAGCCAAGGACTAAGGCCCTTGAGCACCGGGGAGCTGTTTTTT
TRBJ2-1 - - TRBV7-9 CASSLAWREREQFF TGTGCCAGCAGCTTAGCTTGGCGGGAAAGGGAGCAGTTCTTC
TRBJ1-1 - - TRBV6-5 CASSYGGPTMNTEAFF TGTGCCAGCAGTTACGGGGGCCCCACAATGAACACTGAAGCTTTCTTT
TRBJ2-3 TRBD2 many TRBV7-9 CASSLVASGSADTQYF TGTGCCAGCAGCTTAGTGGCGAGCGGGAGCGCAGATACGCAGTATTTT
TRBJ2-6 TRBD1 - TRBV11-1 CASSQPGQGSSGANVLTF TGTGCCAGCAGCCAACCGGGACAGGGATCGTCTGGGGCCAACGTCCTGACTTTC
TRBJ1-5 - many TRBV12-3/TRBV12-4 CASSYMGNQPQHF TGTGCCAGCAGTTACATGGGCAATCAGCCCCAGCATTTT
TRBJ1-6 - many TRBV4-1 CASSQALGSPLHF TGCGCCAGCAGCCAAGCATTAGGGTCACCCCTCCACTTT
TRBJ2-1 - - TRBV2 CASSELVGFLDEQFF TGTGCCAGCAGTGAATTGGTAGGGTTCCTGGATGAGCAGTTCTTC
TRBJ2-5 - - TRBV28 CASSPDNAETQYF TGTGCCAGCAGTCCCGATAATGCGGAGACCCAGTACTTC
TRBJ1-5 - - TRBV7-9 CASNPGDLGQPQHF TGTGCCAGCAACCCCGGAGACCTGGGTCAGCCCCAGCATTTT
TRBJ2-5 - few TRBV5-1 CASSLASQGETQYF TGCGCCAGCAGCTTGGCTTCTCAGGGGGAGACCCAGTACTTC
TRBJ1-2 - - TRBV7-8 CASSLALLSGVYGYTF TGTGCCAGCAGCTTAGCGCTCCTCTCAGGGGTCTATGGCTACACCTTC
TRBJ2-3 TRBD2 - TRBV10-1 CASSESTYLAGGTDTQYF TGCGCCAGCAGTGAGTCTACCTATTTAGCGGGGGGCACAGATACGCAGTATTTT
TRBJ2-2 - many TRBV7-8 CASSGGGGLSGELFF TGTGCCAGCAGCGGGGGGGGCGGACTCTCGGGGGAGCTGTTTTTT
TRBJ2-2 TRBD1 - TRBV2 CASGQTGGPTSVGELFF TGTGCCAGCGGGCAGACAGGGGGCCCCACGAGTGTCGGGGAGCTGTTTTTT
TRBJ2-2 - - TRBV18 CASSPAPTNTGELFF TGTGCCAGCTCCCCGGCTCCTACGAACACCGGGGAGCTGTTTTTT
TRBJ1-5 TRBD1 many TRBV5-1 CASSPQGGRNQPQHF TGCGCCAGCAGCCCACAGGGGGGGCGCAATCAGCCCCAGCATTTT
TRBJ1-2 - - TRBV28 CASKPPTGAFLIPAGYTF TGTGCCAGCAAACCCCCCACAGGAGCCTTCCTTATACCAGCGGGCTACACCTTC
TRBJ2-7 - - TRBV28 CASGILQNYEQYF TGTGCCAGCGGTATACTACAGAACTACGAGCAGTACTTC
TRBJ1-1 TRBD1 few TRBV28 CASSFWDRKAFF TGTGCCAGCAGTTTCTGGGACAGGAAAGCTTTCTTT
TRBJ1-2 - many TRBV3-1 CASSQYESYGYTF TGTGCCAGCAGCCAATATGAATCCTATGGCTACACCTTC
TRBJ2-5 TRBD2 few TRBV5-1 CASSTGTSGGPGETQYF TGCGCCAGCAGCACAGGGACTAGCGGGGGGCCTGGAGAGACCCAGTACTTC
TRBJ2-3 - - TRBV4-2 CASSQDLKATDTQYF TGTGCCAGCAGCCAAGACCTCAAGGCCACAGATACGCAGTATTTT